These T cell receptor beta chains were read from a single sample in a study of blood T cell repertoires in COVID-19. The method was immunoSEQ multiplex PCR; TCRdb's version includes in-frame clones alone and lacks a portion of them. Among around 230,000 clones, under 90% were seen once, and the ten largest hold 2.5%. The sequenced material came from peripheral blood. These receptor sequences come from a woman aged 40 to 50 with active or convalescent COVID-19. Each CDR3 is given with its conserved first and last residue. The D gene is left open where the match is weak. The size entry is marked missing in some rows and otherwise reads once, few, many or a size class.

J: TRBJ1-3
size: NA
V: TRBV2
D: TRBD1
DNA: TGTGCCAGCAGCATACAGGGGTCTGGAAACACCATATATTTT
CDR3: CASSIQGSGNTIYF

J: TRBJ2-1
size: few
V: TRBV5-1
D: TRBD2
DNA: TGCGCCAGCAGCCACTTAGCTACCTCAAGACTAGCGTGGATGGATGAGCAGTTCTTC
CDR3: CASSHLATSRLAWMDEQFF

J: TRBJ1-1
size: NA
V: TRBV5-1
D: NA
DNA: TGCGCCAGCAGCTTCAAACGCGACACTGAAGCTTTCTTT
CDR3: CASSFKRDTEAFF

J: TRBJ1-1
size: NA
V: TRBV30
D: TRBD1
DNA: TGTGCCAAATCAACAAGAACAGGGGCCACTGAAGCTTTCTTT
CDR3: CAKSTRTGATEAFF

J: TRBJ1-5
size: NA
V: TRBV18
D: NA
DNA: TGTGCCAGCTCACCACCGGGGGAGGCTCAGCCCCAGCATTTT
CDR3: CASSPPGEAQPQHF

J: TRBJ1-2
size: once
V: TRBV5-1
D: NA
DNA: TGCGCCAGCAGCTTGGCACGGACAGATGGCTACACCTTC
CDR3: CASSLARTDGYTF

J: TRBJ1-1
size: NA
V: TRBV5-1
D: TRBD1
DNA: TGCGCCAGCGCGGGAAGGACAGGGTCGAACACTGAAGCTTTCTTT
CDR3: CASAGRTGSNTEAFF

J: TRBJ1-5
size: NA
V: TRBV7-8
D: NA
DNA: TGTGCCAGCAGCTTAGTGCTTGCGGGAAATGGGCAGCCCCAGCATTTT
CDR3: CASSLVLAGNGQPQHF

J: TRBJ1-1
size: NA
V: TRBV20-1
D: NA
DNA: TGCAGTGCTAGTCAACTTATGAACACTGAAGCTTTCTTT
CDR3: CSASQLMNTEAFF

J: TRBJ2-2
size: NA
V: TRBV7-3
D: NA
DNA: TGTGCCAGCAGCCCGGACTCGTTCGCGAACACCGGGGAGCTGTTTTTT
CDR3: CASSPDSFANTGELFF

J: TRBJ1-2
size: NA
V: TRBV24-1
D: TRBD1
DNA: TGTGCCACCAGTGATTCCCGGACAGGGAACTATGGCTACACCTTC
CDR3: CATSDSRTGNYGYTF

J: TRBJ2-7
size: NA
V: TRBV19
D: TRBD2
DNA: TGTGCCAGTAGTCGGGGGGGGAGCTCCTACGAGCAGTACTTC
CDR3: CASSRGGSSYEQYF

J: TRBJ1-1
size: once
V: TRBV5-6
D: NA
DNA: TGTGCCAGCAGCTTGGGTTGGGACACGAGGGACACTGAAGCTTTCTTT
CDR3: CASSLGWDTRDTEAFF

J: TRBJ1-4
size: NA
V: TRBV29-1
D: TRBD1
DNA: TGCAGCGTTTGGCCCAGCGGGACAGGGGGGGAAAAACTGTTTTTT
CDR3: CSVWPSGTGGEKLFF

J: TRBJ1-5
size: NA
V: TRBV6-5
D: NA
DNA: TGTGCCAGCACCAGAAGGTTGGACAACAATCAGCCCCAGCATTTT
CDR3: CASTRRLDNNQPQHF

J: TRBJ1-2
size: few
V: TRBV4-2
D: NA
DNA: TGTGCCAGCAGCCAAGCTCAGGGGAGAGGTAACTATGGCTACACCTTC
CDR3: CASSQAQGRGNYGYTF

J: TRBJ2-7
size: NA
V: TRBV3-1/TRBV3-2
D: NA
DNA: TGTGCCAGCAGCAACCGGGACAAATCCTACGAGCAGTACTTC
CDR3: CASSNRDKSYEQYF

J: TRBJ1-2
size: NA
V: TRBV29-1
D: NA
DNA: TGCAGCGTTGAAGACAGCAAGGGGGGCTACACCTTC
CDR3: CSVEDSKGGYTF

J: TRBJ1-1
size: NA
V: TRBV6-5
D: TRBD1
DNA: TGTGCCAGCAGCAGGGGGACTGAAGCTTTCTTT
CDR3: CASSRGTEAFF

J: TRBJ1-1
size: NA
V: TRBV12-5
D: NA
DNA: TGTGCTAGTGGTCAGGGAGGGGGATGGCACACTGAAGCTTTCTTT
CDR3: CASGQGGGWHTEAFF

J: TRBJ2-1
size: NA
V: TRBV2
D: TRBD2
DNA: TGTGCCAGCAGGGAACTAGCGGGGGAGTTCAATGAGCAGTTCTTC
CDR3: CASRELAGEFNEQFF

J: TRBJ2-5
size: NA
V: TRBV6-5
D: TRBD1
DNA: TGTGCCAGCACTCGGACAGGGGTTGGGGGGACCCAGTACTTC
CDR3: CASTRTGVGGTQYF

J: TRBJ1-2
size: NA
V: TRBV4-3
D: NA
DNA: TGCGCCAGCAGCCAAGATGGGGGGGGGCAGGACGGCTACACCTTC
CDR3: CASSQDGGGQDGYTF

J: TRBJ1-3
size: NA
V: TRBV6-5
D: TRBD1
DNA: TGTGCCAGCAGCCCGGACAGGGCCCTCGGAAACACCATATATTTT
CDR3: CASSPDRALGNTIYF